This note documents a single TCR beta chain sequence. Its antigen is still unknown. The V gene's germline CDR1 is SGHRS and CDR2 YFSETQ. V dropped 4 bases and J dropped 5; count of bases not matched to a gene: 8. There are 14 residues in the CDR3. The data are from a study of shared clonotypes between healthy human individuals. About the research overall: The donor pool was made up of a couple of women and three men aged 18 to 49. Study-level points and caveats: A generally larger estimated richness was seen in naive subsets than in memory subsets. Naive CD4 clonotypes overlapped across a few donors at about 5.2%.

Only in-frame clones appear in the TCRdb table, and some are missing; sequencing was by immunoSEQ multiplex PCR. The sample records 980,000 or so clones, 76% being singletons. The chain couples TRBV5-1 to TRBJ2-5, with TRBD1 matching 7 bases. Sequenced: memory CD4+ T cells sorted from blood. Subset meaning: CD45RA-negative fraction. The TCR was taken from a man aged 18-30 years in good health. The CDR3: CASSEGTAGETQYF. The CDR3 DNA reads as TGCGCCAGCAGCGAAGGGACAGCAGGCGAGACCCAGTACTTC.